This TCR beta chain derives from a study of a mutant IDH1 vaccine in newly diagnosed glioma. Study background: Visits designated V12 and V13 were conducted at weeks 35 and 47, respectively. Study-level findings and limits: The study observed vaccine-induced immune responses in roughly 93% of patients.

The germline CDR1 and CDR2 sequences are MNHEY and SMNVEV (reference sequence). The CDR3 has 15 residues. V gave up 6 bases and J gave up 2 bases; unmatched junction bases: 7. Sample time point: week 35, safety follow-up. Topical imiquimod accompanied each vaccine dose, which consisted of 300 ug of mutant IDH1 20-mer peptide. The donor cohort comprised cases of new WHO grade 3 or 4 IDH1-mutant, ATRX-lost astrocytoma. In regard to this clone: Its antigen is still unknown.

Clones were read by immunoSEQ multiplex PCR, and TCRdb kept only the in-frame ones, dropping some. The sample lists some 58,000 clones; approximately 80% were seen once. This chain links TRBV27 with TRBJ2-5; 9 nucleotides align to TRBD2. The clonotype comes from a man aged 40-50 years with glioma. The input for sequencing was PBMCs, taken from a glioma patient whose treatment included an IDH1 peptide vaccine. The CDR3: CASSATSGQQETQYF. DNA of the CDR3: TGTGCCAGCAGCGCCACTAGCGGGCAGCAAGAGACCCAGTACTTC.